This T cell receptor beta chain comes out of a study of blood T cells in healthy people across ages. This clonotype has just a few counts. Then a second PCR, running roughly 6 to 11 cycles, was carried out with a sample-barcoded 5' primer and a J-beta primer mix. TCRdb re-derived calls from the 5' RACE reads in MiXCR, one entry per CDR3 protein. The sample consists of hundreds of thousands of distinct CDR3 sequences, under 45% of them appearing once. The germline CDR1 and CDR2 sequences are SGHVS and FNYEAQ. Trimming cost V 0 bases and J 8 bases; bases outside gene matches: 10. The CDR3 covers 16 residues.

The receptor was derived from a man aged 55 to 70 in good health. This chain uses TRBV7-6 with TRBJ2-1; 7 bases line up with TRBD2. Input material: blood. The CDR3 bases are TGTGCCAGCAGCTTAGCGGGCGGGGGAGGCTGGGATGAGCAGTTCTTC. It yields the protein CASSLAGGGGWDEQFF.